This T cell receptor beta chain was observed in a study of T cell changes during pregnancy in multiple sclerosis. The germline CDR1 and CDR2 sequences are GTSNPN and SVGIG (reference sequence). The CDR3 covers 14 residues. V lost 1 base and J 3 bases, leaving 12 bases between the germline ends. Sequencing used immunoSEQ multiplex PCR; TCRdb keeps in-frame clones, though not all of them. The repertoire consists of about 110,000 clones, with around 92% occurring once and the leading ten covering 1.6%. The clonotype was recovered from a female donor with multiple sclerosis, enrolled in a pregnancy study. The chain couples TRBV30 to TRBJ1-2; D possibly corresponds to TRBD1 (6 bases). The material was peripheral blood, obtained after pregnancy. As DNA, the CDR3 is TGTGCCTGGAGTGGACAGGCCGTAGACTATGGCTACACCTTC. This encodes CAWSGQAVDYGYTF. The full variable domain, its missing parts supplied by reference TRBV30 and TRBJ1-2, is SQTIHQWPATLVQPVGSPLSLECTVEGTSNPNLYWYRQAAGRGLQLLFYSVGIGQISSEVPQNLSASRPQDRQFILSSKKLLLSDSGFYLCAWSGQAVDYGYTFGSGTRLTVV.